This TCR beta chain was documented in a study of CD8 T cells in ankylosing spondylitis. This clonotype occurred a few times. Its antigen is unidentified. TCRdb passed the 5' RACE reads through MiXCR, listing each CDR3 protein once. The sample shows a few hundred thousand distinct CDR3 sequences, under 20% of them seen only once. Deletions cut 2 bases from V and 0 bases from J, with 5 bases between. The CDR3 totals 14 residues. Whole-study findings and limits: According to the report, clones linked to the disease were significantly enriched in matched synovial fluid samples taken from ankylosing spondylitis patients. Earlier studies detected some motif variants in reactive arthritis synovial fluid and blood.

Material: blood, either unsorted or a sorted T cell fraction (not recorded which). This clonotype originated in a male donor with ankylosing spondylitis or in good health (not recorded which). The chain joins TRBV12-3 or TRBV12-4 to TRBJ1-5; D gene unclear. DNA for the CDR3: TGTGCCAGCAGTTTAATTGATAGCAATCAGCCCCAGCATTTT. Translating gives CASSLIDSNQPQHF.